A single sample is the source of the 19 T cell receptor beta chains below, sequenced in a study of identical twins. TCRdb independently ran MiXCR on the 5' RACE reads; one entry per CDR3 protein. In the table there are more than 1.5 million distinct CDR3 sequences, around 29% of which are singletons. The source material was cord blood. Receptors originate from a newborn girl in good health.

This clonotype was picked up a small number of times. DNA of the CDR3: TGTGCCAGCAGCTCACATCGTACCGGGGCCTTGAATGGCTACACCTTC. This codes for CASSSHRTGALNGYTF. This rearrangement joins TRBV9 to TRBJ1-2; possibly TRBD1 for D (5 bases). Looked up from germline, CDR1 is SGDLS and CDR2 is YYNGEE. Trimming took off 4 bases at V and 6 bases at J, with 22 bases between the two ends. The CDR3 is made up of 16 amino acids.

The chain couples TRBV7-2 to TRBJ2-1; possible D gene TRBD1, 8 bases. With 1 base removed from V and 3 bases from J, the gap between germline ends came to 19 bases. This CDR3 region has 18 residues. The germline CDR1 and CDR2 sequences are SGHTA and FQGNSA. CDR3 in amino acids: CASSLEPAGQEFYNEQFF. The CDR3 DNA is TGTGCCAGCAGCTTAGAGCCAGCGGGACAGGAGTTCTACAATGAGCAGTTCTTC.

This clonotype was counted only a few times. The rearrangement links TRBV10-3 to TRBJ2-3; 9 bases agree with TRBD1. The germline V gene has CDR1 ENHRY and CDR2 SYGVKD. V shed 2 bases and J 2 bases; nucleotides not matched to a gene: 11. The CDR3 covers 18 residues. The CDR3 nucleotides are TGTGCCATCAGTGAGCCCCGGGGAGGGACAGGGTCCACAGATACGCAGTATTTT. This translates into CAISEPRGGTGSTDTQYF.

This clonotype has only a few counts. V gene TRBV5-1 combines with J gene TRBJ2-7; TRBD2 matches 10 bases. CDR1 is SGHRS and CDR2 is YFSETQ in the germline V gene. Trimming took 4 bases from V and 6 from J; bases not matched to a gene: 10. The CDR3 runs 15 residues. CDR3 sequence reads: CASSPRPSGSVEQYF. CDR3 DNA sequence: TGCGCCAGCAGCCCCCGACCTAGCGGGAGTGTCGAGCAGTACTTC.

CDR3 nucleotides: TGCAGTGCGCCAACTAGTTTTCAAGAGACCCAGTACTTC. Its translation: CSAPTSFQETQYF. This sequence joins TRBV20-1 and TRBJ2-5; D is perhaps TRBD2 (5 bases). The CDR3 contains 13 residues. The germline V gene has CDR1 DFQATT and CDR2 SNEGSKA (reference sequence). The germline V and J ends were trimmed by 6 bases and 2 bases, with 13 bases remaining between them.

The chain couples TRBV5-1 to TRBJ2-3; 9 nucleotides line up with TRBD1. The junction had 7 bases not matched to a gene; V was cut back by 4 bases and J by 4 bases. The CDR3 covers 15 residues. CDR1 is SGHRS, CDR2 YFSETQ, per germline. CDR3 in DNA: TGCGCCAGCAGCAAACAGGGGGCGGAGGCAGATACGCAGTATTTT. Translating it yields CASSKQGAEADTQYF.

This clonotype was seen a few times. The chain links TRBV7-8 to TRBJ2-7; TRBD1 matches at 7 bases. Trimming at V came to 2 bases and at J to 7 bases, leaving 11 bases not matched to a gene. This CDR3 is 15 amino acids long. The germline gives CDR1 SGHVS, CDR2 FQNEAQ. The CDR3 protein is CASSLNDRVWDEQYF. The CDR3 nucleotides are TGTGCCAGCAGCTTAAATGACAGGGTGTGGGATGAGCAGTACTTC.

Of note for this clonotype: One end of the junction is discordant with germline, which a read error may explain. The DNA of the CDR3 is TGTGTCAGCAGCTTAGACAGGGGACCGAACAATGAGCAGTACTTC. Its protein product is CVSSLDRGPNNEQYF. The chain has TRBV7-2 and TRBJ2-1; the match to TRBD1 covers 8 bases. Near its end, the DNA agrees better with TRBJ2-7, so the J call may be wrong. CDR3 length: 15 residues. Germline V CDR1 and CDR2: SGHTA, FQGNSA.

The CDR3 loop reads CASTKGGITGELFF. In nucleotides, the CDR3 is TGTGCCAGCACCAAGGGGGGGATCACCGGGGAGCTGTTTTTT. This chain uses TRBV28 with TRBJ2-2, with TRBD2 as a possible D gene (7 bases). Per germline, CDR1 MDHEN and CDR2 SYDVKM. V lost 7 bases and J lost 4, with 13 bases in between. The CDR3 is made up of 14 amino acids.

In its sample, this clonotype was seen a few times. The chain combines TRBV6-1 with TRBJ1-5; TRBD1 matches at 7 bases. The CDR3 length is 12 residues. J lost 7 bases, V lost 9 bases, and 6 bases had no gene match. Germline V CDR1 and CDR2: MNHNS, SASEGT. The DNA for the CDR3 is TGTGCCAGTGATACAGGGGACCAGCCCCAGCATTTT. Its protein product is CASDTGDQPQHF.

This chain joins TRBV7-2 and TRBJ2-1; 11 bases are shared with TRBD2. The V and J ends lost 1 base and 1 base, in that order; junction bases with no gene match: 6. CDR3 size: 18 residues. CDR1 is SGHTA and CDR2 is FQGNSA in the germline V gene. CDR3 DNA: TGTGCCAGCAGCTTAGGTTGGGGACTAGCGGCATCCTACAATGAGCAGTTCTTC. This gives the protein CASSLGWGLAASYNEQFF.

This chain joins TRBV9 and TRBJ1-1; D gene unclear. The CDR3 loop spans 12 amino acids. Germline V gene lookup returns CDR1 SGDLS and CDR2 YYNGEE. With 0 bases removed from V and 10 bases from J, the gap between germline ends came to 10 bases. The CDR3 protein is CASSVAFDGAFF. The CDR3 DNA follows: TGTGCCAGCAGCGTAGCATTTGACGGAGCTTTCTTT.

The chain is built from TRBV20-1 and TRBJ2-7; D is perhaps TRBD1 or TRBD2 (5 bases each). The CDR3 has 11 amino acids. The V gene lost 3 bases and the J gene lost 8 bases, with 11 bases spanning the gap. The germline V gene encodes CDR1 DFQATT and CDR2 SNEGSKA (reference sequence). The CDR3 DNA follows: TGCAGTGCTAGTATGGGGACCCAGCAGTACTTC. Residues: CSASMGTQQYF.

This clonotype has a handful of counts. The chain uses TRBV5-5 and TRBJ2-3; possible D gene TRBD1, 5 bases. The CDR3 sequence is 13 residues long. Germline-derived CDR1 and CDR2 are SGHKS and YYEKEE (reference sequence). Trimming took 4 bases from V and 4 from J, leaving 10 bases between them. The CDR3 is CASSPWGPDTQYF. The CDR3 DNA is TGTGCCAGCAGCCCCTGGGGCCCAGATACGCAGTATTTT.

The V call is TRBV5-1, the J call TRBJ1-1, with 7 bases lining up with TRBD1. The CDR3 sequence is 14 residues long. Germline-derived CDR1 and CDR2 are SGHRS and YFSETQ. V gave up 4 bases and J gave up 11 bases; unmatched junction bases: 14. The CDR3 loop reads CASSPTGTEGQAFF. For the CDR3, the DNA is TGCGCCAGCAGCCCGACCGGGACCGAGGGACAGGCTTTCTTT.

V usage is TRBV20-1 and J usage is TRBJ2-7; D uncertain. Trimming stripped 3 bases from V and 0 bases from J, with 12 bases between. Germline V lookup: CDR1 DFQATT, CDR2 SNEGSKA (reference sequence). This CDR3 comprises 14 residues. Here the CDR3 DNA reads TGCAGTGCTAGTATGTCCCCGAGCTCCTACGAGCAGTACTTC. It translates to CSASMSPSSYEQYF.

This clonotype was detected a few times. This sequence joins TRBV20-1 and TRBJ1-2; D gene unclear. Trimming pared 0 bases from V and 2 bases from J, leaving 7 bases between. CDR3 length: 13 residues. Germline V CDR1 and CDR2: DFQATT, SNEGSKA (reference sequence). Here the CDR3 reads CSARDQQNYGYTF. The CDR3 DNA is TGCAGTGCTAGAGACCAGCAGAACTATGGCTACACCTTC.

CDR3 protein: CSVPSGRRFTDTQYF. In DNA form, the CDR3 reads TGCAGCGTCCCTAGCGGGAGGAGGTTCACAGATACGCAGTATTTT. The chain combines TRBV29-1 with TRBJ2-3; 11 bases agree with TRBD2. J lost 2 bases, V lost 6 bases, and 7 bases had no gene match. This CDR3 comprises 15 residues. Germline loops: CDR1 SQVTM, CDR2 ANQGSEA.

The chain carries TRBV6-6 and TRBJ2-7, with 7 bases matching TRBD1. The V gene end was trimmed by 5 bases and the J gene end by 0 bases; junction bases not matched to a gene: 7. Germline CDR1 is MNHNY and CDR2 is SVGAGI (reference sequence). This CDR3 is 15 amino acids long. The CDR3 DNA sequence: TGTGCCAGCAGTCCCTCGACAGGGTCCTCCTACGAGCAGTACTTC. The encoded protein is CASSPSTGSSYEQYF.